This TCR beta chain was profiled in a study of blood T cells in healthy people across ages. Germline assignment: CDR1 SGHTA and CDR2 FQGNSA. V was shortened by 5 bases and J by 2 bases, with 16 bases between the two germline ends. The CDR3 consists of 16 residues. Then a second PCR, running roughly 6 to 12 cycles, was carried out with a sample-barcoded 5' primer and a J-beta primer mix. TCRdb passed the 5' RACE reads through MiXCR, listing each CDR3 protein once. The sample shows about 930,000 distinct CDR3 sequences, 25% to 30% of them seen only once. This same sample was also part of a study on T cells of mothers and their children. That paper adds: Over 8 million reads per mother and about 3 million per child were obtained.

The receptor was isolated from a middle-aged woman in good health. V and J are TRBV7-2 and TRBJ1-5; D uncertain. Sequenced input: blood. The CDR3 DNA follows: TGTGCCAGCAGCGATAGCAGCACAGTGGGCAATCAGCCCCAGCATTTT. Translation: CASSDSSTVGNQPQHF.